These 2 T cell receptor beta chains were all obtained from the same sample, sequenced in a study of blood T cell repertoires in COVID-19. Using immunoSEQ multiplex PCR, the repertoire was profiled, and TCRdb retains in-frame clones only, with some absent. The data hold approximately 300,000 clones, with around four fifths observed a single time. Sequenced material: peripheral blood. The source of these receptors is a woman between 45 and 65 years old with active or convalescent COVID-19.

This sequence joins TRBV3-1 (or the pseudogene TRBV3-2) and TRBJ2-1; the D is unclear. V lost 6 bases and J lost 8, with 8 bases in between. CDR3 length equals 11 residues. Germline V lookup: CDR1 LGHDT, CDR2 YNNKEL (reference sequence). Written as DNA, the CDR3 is TGTGCCAGCAGGCACATCCATGAGCAGTTCTTC. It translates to CASRHIHEQFF.

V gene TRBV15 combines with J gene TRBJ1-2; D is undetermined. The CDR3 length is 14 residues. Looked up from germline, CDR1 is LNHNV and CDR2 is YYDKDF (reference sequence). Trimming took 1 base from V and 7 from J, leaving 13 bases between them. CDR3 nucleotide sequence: TGTGCCACCAGCAGAGTGCCCGCAGACTCTGGCTACACCTTC. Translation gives CATSRVPADSGYTF.